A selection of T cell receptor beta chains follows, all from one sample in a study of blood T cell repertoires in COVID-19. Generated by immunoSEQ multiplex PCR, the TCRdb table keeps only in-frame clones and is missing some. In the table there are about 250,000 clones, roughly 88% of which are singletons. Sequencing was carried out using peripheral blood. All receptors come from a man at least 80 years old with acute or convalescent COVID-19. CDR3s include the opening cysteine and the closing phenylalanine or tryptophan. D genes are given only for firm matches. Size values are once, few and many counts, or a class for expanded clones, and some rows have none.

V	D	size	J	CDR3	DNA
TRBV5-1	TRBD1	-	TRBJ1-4	CASSLEGAGDEKLFF	TGCGCCAGCAGCTTGGAGGGGGCTGGAGATGAAAAACTGTTTTTT
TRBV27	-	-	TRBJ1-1	CASSFPGGTEAFF	TGTGCCAGCAGTTTCCCGGGGGGGACTGAAGCTTTCTTT
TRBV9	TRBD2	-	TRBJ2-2	CASSVTSGYNTGELFF	TGTGCCAGCAGCGTCACTAGCGGGTATAACACCGGGGAGCTGTTTTTT
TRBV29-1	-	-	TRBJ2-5	CSVGGRRDGAQYF	TGCAGCGTTGGTGGCAGGCGGGACGGGGCCCAGTACTTC
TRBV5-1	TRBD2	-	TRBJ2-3	CASSLAGGSTDTQYF	TGCGCCAGCAGCTTGGCGGGGGGAAGCACAGATACGCAGTATTTT
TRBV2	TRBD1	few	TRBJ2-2	CASSKTGGQNTGELFF	TGTGCCAGCAGCAAGACAGGGGGTCAGAACACCGGGGAGCTGTTTTTT
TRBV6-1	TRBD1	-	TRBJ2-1	CASSERDRGNNEQFF	TGTGCCAGCAGTGAAAGGGACAGGGGAAACAATGAGCAGTTCTTC
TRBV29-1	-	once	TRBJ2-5	CSVGGGEETQYF	TGCAGCGTTGGAGGAGGGGAAGAGACCCAGTACTTC
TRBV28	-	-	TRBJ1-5	CAGAANNQPQHF	TGTGCCGGGGCGGCTAACAATCAGCCCCAGCATTTT
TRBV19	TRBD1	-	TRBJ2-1	CASSAQGQAFNEQFF	TGTGCCAGTAGTGCCCAAGGACAGGCTTTCAATGAGCAGTTCTTC
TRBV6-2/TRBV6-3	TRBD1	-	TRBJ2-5	CASSYSTGSETQYF	TGTGCCAGCAGTTACTCGACAGGGTCAGAGACCCAGTACTTC
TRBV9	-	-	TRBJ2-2	CASSVDGQLTMGELFF	TGTGCCAGCAGCGTAGACGGACAGCTAACAATGGGGGAGCTGTTTTTT
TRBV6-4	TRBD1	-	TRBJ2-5	CASSRDRGEPRQETQYF	TGTGCCAGCAGTAGAGACAGGGGGGAACCCAGACAAGAGACCCAGTACTTC
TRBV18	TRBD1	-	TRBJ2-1	CASSPGTGDEQFF	TGTGCCAGCTCACCGGGGACAGGGGACGAGCAGTTCTTC
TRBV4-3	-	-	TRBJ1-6	CASSLEPSYNSPLHF	TGCGCCAGCAGTCTAGAACCCTCCTATAATTCACCCCTCCACTTT
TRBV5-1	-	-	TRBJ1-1	CASSLAGGHGTEAFF	TGCGCCAGCAGCTTGGCCGGCGGGCACGGGACTGAAGCTTTCTTT
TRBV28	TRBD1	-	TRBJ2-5	CASSPTGTGGTQYF	TGTGCCAGCAGTCCCACCGGGACAGGGGGGACCCAGTACTTC
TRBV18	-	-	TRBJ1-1	CASSPGGALENTEAFF	TGTGCCAGCTCACCCGGAGGGGCGCTGGAGAACACTGAAGCTTTCTTT
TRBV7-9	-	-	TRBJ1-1	CASSRGRATNTEAFF	TGTGCCAGCAGCCGAGGGCGGGCGACGAACACTGAAGCTTTCTTT
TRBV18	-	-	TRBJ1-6	CASSPREPPLHF	TGTGCCAGCTCACCAAGGGAGCCACCCCTCCACTTT
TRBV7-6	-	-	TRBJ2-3	CASSRDNTLTDTQYF	TGTGCCAGCAGCCGGGACAACACACTCACAGATACGCAGTATTTT
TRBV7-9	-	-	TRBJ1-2	CASSLDSPRGYTF	TGTGCCAGCAGCCTAGACTCCCCACGGGGCTACACCTTC
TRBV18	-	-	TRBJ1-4	CASSPGHLGNEKLFF	TGTGCCAGCTCACCGGGACATCTGGGAAATGAAAAACTGTTTTTT
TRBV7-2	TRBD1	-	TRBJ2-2	CASSKARGRAGELFF	TGTGCCAGCAGCAAGGCCAGGGGGCGAGCCGGGGAGCTGTTTTTT
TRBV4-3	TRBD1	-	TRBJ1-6	CASSQDTDRERNSPLHF	TGCGCCAGCAGCCAAGATACGGACAGGGAGAGGAATTCACCCCTCCACTTT
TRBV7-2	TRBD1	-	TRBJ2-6	CASSTETGFGANVLTF	TGTGCCAGCAGCACCGAGACAGGGTTTGGGGCCAACGTCCTGACTTTC
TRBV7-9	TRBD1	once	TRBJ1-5	CASSLDDREPQHF	TGTGCCAGCAGCTTAGACGACAGGGAGCCCCAGCATTTT
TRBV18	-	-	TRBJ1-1	CASSPPGGWTEAFF	TGTGCCAGCTCACCACCGGGGGGGTGGACTGAAGCTTTCTTT
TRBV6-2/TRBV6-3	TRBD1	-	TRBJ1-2	CASSYAGGSDGYTF	TGTGCCAGCAGTTATGCAGGGGGCTCTGATGGCTACACCTTC
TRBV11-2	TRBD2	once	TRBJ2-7	CASSGAGGRTYEQYF	TGTGCCAGCAGCGGAGCGGGGGGCCGGACCTACGAGCAGTACTTC
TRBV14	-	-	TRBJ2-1	CASSQERPTKTGLTSYNEQFF	TGTGCCAGCAGCCAAGAACGTCCCACTAAAACGGGACTCACCTCCTACAATGAGCAGTTCTTC
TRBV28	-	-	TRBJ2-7	CASSTLTYEQYF	TGTGCCAGCAGTACTCTAACCTACGAGCAGTACTTC
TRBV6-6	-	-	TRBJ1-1	CASSGRGGTEAFF	TGTGCCAGCAGTGGCCGAGGGGGCACTGAAGCTTTCTTT
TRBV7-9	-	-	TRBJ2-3	CASSQGHVHSDTQYF	TGTGCCAGCAGCCAGGGACATGTTCACTCAGATACGCAGTATTTT
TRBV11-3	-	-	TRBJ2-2	CASSGNRDTGELFF	TGTGCCAGCAGCGGAAACAGGGACACCGGGGAGCTGTTTTTT
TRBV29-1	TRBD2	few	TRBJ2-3	CSVARGGRTQYF	TGCAGCGTGGCCCGGGGGGGCCGGACGCAGTATTTT
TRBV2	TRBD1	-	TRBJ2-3	CASSLHRGATDTQYF	TGTGCCAGCAGCCTTCACAGGGGGGCCACAGATACGCAGTATTTT
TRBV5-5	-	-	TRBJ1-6	CASSLAGGADNSPLHF	TGTGCCAGCAGCTTGGCGGGGGGGGCGGATAATTCACCCCTCCACTTT
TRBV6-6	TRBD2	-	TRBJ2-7	CASSYSFQRESEQYF	TGTGCCAGCAGTTACTCGTTTCAGCGGGAGAGCGAGCAGTACTTC
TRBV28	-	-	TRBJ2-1	CASSPGGLISYNEQFF	TGTGCCAGCAGTCCAGGGGGGCTGATTAGCTACAATGAGCAGTTCTTC
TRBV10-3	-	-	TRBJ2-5	CAISAGVETQYF	TGTGCCATCAGTGCGGGGGTAGAGACCCAGTACTTC
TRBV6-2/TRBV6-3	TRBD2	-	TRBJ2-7	CASSYSSGSSYEQYF	TGTGCCAGCAGTTACTCGAGCGGGAGCTCCTACGAGCAGTACTTC